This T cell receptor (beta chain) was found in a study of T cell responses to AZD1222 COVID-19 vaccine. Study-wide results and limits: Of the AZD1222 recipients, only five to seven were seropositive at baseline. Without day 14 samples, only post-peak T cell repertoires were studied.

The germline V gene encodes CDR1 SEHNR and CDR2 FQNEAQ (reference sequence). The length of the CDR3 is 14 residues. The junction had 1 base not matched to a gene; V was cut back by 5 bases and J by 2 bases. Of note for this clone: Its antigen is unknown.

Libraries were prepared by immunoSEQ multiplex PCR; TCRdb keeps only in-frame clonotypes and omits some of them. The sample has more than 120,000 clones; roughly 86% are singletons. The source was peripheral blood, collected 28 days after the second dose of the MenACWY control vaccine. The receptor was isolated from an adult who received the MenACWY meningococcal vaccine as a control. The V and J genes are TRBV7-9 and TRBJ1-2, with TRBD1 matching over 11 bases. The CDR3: CASSRTGGNYGYTF. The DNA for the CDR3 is TGTGCCAGCAGCAGGACAGGGGGCAACTATGGCTACACCTTC.